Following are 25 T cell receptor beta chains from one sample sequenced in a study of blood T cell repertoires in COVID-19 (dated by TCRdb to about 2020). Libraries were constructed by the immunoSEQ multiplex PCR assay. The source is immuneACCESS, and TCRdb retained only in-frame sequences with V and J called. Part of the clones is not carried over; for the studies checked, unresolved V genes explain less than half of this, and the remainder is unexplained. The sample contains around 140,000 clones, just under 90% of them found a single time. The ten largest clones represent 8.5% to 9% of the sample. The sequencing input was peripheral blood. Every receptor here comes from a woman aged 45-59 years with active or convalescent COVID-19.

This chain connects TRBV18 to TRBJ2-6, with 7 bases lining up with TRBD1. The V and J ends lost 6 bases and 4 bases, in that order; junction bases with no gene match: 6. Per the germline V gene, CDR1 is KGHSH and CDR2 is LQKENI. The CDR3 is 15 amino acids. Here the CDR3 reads CASSQQGSGANVLTF. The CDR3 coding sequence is TGTGCCAGCTCGCAACAGGGGTCCGGGGCCAACGTCCTGACTTTC. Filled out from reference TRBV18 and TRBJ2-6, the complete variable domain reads NAGVMQNPRHLVRRRGQEARLRCSPMKGHSHVYWYRQLPEEGLKFMVYLQKENIIDESGMPKERFSAEFPKEGPSILRIQQVVRGDSAAYFCASSQQGSGANVLTFGAGSRLTVL.

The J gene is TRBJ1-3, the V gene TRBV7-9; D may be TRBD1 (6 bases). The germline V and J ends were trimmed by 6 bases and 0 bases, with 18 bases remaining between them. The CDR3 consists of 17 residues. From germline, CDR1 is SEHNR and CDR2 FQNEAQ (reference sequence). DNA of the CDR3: TGTGCCAGCAGGAATAACAGGGCTCGGGGCTCTGGAAACACCATATATTTT. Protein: CASRNNRARGSGNTIYF.

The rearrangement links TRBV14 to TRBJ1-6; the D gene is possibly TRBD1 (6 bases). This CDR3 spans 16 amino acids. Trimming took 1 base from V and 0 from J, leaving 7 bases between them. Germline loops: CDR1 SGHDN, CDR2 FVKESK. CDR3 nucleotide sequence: TGTGCCAGCAGCCAAGTAGGGGGCTCCTATAATTCACCCCTCCACTTT. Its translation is CASSQVGGSYNSPLHF.

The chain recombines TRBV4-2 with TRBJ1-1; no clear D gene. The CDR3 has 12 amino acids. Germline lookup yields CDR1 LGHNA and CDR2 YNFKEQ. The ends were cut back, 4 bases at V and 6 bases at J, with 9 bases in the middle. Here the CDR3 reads CASSPHGAEAFF. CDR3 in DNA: TGTGCCAGCAGCCCCCACGGAGCTGAAGCTTTCTTT.

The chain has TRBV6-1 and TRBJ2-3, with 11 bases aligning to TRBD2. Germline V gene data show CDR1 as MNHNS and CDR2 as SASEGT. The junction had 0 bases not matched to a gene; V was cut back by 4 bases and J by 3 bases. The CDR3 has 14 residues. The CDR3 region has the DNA TGTGCCAGCAGTGTAGCGGGGGGGACAGATACGCAGTATTTT. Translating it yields CASSVAGGTDTQYF.

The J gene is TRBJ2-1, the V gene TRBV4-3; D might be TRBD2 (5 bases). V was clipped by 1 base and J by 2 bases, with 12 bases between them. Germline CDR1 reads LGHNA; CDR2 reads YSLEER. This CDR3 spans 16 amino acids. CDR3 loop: CASSQVPAGTYNEQFF. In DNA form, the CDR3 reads TGCGCCAGCAGCCAAGTCCCTGCCGGGACCTACAATGAGCAGTTCTTC.

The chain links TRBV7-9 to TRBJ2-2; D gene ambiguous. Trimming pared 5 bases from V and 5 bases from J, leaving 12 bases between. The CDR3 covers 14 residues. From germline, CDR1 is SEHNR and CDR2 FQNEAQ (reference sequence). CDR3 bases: TGTGCCAGCAGCCCCGGCGCGGATACCGGGGAGCTGTTTTTT. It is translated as CASSPGADTGELFF.

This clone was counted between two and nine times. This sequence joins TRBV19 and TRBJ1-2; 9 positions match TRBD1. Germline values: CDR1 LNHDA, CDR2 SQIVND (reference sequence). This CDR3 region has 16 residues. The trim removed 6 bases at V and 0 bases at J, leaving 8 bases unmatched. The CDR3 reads CASRKPGQGPNYGYTF. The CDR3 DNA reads TGTGCCAGTAGGAAACCGGGACAGGGACCTAACTATGGCTACACCTTC.

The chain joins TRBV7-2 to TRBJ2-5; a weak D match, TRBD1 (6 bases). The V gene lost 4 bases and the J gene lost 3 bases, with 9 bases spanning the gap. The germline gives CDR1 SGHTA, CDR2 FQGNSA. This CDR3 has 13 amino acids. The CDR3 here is CASSSGQKETQYF. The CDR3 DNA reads TGTGCCAGCAGCTCGGGACAAAAAGAGACCCAGTACTTC.

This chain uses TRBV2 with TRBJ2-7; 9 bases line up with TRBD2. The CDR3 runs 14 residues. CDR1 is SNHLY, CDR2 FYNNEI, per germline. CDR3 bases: TGTGCCAGCAGCACCATAAATCTAGCGGGGCCCCCGTTGGTC. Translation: CASSTINLAGPPLV.

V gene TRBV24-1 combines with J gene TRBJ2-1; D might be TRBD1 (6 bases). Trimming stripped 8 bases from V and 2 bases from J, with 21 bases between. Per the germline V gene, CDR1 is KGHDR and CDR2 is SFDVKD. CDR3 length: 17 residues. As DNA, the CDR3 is TGTGCCACCACCACACCCCGACAGGCCGGGCCCTACAATGAGCAGTTCTTC. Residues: CATTTPRQAGPYNEQFF.

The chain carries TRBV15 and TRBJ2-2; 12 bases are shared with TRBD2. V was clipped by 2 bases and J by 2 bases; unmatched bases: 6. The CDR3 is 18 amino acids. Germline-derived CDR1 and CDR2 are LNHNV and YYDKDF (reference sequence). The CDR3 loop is CATSRQGLAGINTGELFF. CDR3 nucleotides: TGTGCCACCAGCAGACAAGGACTAGCGGGGATTAACACCGGGGAGCTGTTTTTT.

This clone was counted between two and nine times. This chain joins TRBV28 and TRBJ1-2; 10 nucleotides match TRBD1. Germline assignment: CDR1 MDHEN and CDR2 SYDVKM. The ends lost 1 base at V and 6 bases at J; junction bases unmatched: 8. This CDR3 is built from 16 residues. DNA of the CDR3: TGTGCCAGCAGTTTATATTTTCGGGACAGGGGTGATGGCTACACCTTC. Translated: CASSLYFRDRGDGYTF.

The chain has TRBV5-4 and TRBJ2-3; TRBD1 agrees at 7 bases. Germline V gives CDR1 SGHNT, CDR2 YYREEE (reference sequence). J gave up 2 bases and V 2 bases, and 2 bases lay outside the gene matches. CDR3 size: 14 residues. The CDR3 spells CASSLKGATDTQYF. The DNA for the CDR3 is TGTGCCAGCAGCTTAAAGGGGGCCACAGATACGCAGTATTTT.

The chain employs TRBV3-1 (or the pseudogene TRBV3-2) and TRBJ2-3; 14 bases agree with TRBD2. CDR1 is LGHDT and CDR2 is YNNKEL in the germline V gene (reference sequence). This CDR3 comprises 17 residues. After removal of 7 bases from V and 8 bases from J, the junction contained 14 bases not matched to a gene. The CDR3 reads CASTRLAGGKRRGTQYF. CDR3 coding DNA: TGTGCCAGCACCAGACTAGCGGGAGGGAAAAGGCGGGGTACGCAGTATTTT.

Here the CDR3 DNA reads TGTGCCAGTAGCAGGCAGGCCTACTCGAACACTGAAGCTTTCTTT. It specifies CASSRQAYSNTEAFF. This rearrangement joins TRBV19 to TRBJ1-1, with D unresolved. The CDR3 runs 15 residues. The V gene lost 6 bases and the J gene lost 1 base, with 15 bases spanning the gap. The germline V gene encodes CDR1 LNHDA and CDR2 SQIVND (reference sequence).

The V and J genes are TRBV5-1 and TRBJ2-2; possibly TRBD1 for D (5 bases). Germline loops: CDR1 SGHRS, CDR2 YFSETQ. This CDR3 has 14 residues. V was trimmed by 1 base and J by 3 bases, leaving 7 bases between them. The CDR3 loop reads CASSLTGDTGELFF. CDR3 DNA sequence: TGCGCCAGCAGCTTGACAGGAGACACCGGGGAGCTGTTTTTT.

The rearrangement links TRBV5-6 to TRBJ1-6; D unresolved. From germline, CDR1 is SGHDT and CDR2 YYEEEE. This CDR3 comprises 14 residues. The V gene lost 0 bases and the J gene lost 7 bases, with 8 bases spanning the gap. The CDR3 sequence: CASSLGHSNSPLHF. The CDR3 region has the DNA TGTGCCAGCAGCTTGGGGCACAGCAATTCACCCCTCCACTTT. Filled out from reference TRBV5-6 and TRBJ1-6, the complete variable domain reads DAGVTQSPTHLIKTRGQQVTLRCSPKSGHDTVSWYQQALGQGPQFIFQYYEEEERQRGNFPDRFSGHQFPNYSSELNVNALLLGDSALYLCASSLGHSNSPLHFGNGTRLTVT.

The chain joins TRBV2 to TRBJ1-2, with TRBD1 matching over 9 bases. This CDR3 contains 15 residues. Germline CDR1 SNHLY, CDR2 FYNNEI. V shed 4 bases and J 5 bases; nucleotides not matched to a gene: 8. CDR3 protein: CASSAGTGLIYGYTF. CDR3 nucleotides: TGTGCCAGCAGTGCCGGGACAGGGCTGATATATGGCTACACCTTC.

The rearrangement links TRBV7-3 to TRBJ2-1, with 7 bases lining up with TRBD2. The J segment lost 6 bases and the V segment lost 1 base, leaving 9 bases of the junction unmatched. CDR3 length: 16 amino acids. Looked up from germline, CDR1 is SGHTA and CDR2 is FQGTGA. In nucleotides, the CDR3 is TGTGCCAGCAGCTTAAGGCAGGGAGGGCCTTCCAATGAGCAGTTCTTC. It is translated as CASSLRQGGPSNEQFF.

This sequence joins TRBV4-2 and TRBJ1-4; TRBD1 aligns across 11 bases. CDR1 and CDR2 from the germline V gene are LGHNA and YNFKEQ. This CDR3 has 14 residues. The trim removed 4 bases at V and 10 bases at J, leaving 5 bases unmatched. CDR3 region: CASSRTGTGGKLFF. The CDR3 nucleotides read TGTGCCAGCAGCCGCACCGGGACAGGGGGAAAACTGTTTTTT.

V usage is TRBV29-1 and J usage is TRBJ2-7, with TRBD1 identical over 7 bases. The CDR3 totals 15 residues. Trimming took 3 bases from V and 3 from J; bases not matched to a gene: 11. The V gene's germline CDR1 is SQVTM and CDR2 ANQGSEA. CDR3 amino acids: CSVELQGQTNYEQYF. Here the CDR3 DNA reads TGCAGCGTTGAGTTGCAGGGACAGACAAACTACGAGCAGTACTTC.

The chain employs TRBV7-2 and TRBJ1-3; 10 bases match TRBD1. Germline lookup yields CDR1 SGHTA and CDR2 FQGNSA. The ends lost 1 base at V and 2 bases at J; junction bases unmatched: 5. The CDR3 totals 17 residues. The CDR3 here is CASSLGRQGAAGNTIYF. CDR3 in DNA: TGTGCCAGCAGCTTAGGCCGACAGGGGGCTGCTGGAAACACCATATATTTT.

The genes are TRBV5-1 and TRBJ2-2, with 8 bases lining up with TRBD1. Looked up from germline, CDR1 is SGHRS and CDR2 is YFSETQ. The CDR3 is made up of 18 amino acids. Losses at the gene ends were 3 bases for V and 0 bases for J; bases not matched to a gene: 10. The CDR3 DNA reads TGCGCCAGCAGCTCCGGACAGGGTTATCCCCCGAACACCGGGGAGCTGTTTTTT. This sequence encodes CASSSGQGYPPNTGELFF.

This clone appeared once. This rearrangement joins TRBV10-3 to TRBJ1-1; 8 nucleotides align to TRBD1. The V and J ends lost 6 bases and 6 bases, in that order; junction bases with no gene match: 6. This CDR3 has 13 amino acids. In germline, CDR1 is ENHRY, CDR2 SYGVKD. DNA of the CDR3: TGTGCCATCAGGACATTACAGGGGGCTGAAGCTTTCTTT. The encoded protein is CAIRTLQGAEAFF.